The 15 T cell receptor beta chains listed next were all sequenced from one sample in a study of neoadjuvant anti-PD-1 for oral cavity cancer. Assay used: immunoSEQ multiplex PCR; TCRdb lists only in-frame clones, some missing. The profile shows 60,000 to 80,000 clones, 70% to 85% of them singletons. The specimen comprised PBMCs, sampled before nivolumab (anti-PD-1) treatment. All receptors come from a person aged 35-80 years with oral cavity squamous cell carcinoma.

The chain employs TRBV6-5 and TRBJ1-6, with 7 positions matching TRBD1. CDR1 is MNHEY, CDR2 SVGAGI, per germline. V was clipped by 2 bases and J by 6 bases; unmatched bases: 7. CDR3 length: 16 amino acids. The CDR3 DNA reads as TGTGCCAGCAGTTACCTACCGACAGGGCCTAATTCACCCCTCCACTTT. It encodes CASSYLPTGPNSPLHF.

The chain carries TRBV15 and TRBJ2-5, with 12 bases aligning to TRBD2. This CDR3 region has 15 residues. V dropped 5 bases and J dropped 4; count of bases not matched to a gene: 5. Germline V gene data show CDR1 as LNHNV and CDR2 as YYDKDF (reference sequence). CDR3 amino acids: CATSPRLAGAETQYF. The CDR3 DNA reads as TGTGCCACCAGCCCCAGACTAGCGGGAGCAGAGACCCAGTACTTC.

This clone came up a few times. The CDR3 DNA reads TGCGCCAGCAGTGCAGGGGTTAATTCACCCCTCCACTTT. Its protein product is CASSAGVNSPLHF. V usage is TRBV10-1 and J usage is TRBJ1-6, with D perhaps TRBD1 (6 bases). Germline V gene data show CDR1 as WNHNN and CDR2 as SYGVQD (reference sequence). The V end lost 4 bases, the J end lost 6 bases, and 7 bases lay between the germline ends. This CDR3 region has 13 residues.

V usage is TRBV7-9 and J usage is TRBJ1-5, with D unclear. The ends were cut back, 6 bases at V and 7 bases at J, with 19 bases in the middle. This CDR3 contains 15 residues. In germline, CDR1 is SEHNR, CDR2 FQNEAQ (reference sequence). The DNA for the CDR3 is TGTGCCAGCAGTCTTTATAAAACGGGGTCCCAGCCCCAGCATTTT. Translation: CASSLYKTGSQPQHF.

V and J are TRBV4-2 and TRBJ1-1; D remains ambiguous. V shed 0 bases and J shed 11 bases, with 7 bases lying between them. The CDR3 runs to 11 residues. Germline V gene sequence: CDR1 LGHNA, CDR2 YNFKEQ. CDR3 nucleotides: TGTGCCAGCAGCCAAGAATGGGAGGCTTTCTTT. Its translation is CASSQEWEAFF.

The rearrangement joins TRBV19 to TRBJ1-2, with a tentative D call TRBD1 (6 bases). There are 15 residues in the CDR3. V gave up 4 bases and J gave up 3 bases, with 15 bases separating them. Germline CDR1 reads LNHDA; CDR2 reads SQIVND (reference sequence). In DNA, the CDR3 is TGTGCCAGTAGTAAAAAGGCAGGGGCGGACTATGGCTACACCTTC. Its protein is CASSKKAGADYGYTF. Together with reference TRBV19 and TRBJ1-2, the CDR3 gives the full variable domain: DGGITQSPKYLFRKEGQNVTLSCEQNLNHDAMYWYRQDPGQGLRLIYYSQIVNDFQKGDIAEGYSVSREKKESFPLTVTSAQKNPTAFYLCASSKKAGADYGYTFGSGTRLTVV.

The rearrangement links TRBV19 to TRBJ2-3; 8 bases map to TRBD1. The CDR3 is 19 amino acids. J was trimmed by 4 bases and V by 4 bases; bases with no gene match: 19. The germline CDR1 and CDR2 sequences are LNHDA and SQIVND (reference sequence). As DNA, the CDR3 is TGTGCCAGTAGTAGTAGCCCTCCCCGGGCAGGGGGCAGATCAGATACGCAGTATTTT. Translation: CASSSSPPRAGGRSDTQYF.

This chain joins TRBV14 and TRBJ2-2; tentatively, D is TRBD1 or TRBD2 (5 bases each). V was shortened by 3 bases and J by 4 bases, with 6 bases between the two germline ends. Germline V gene data show CDR1 as SGHDN and CDR2 as FVKESK. CDR3 length: 13 amino acids. The CDR3 loop is CASSQGVTGELFF. The CDR3 DNA reads as TGTGCCAGCAGCCAGGGGGTCACCGGGGAGCTGTTTTTT.

This chain joins TRBV5-1 and TRBJ2-3, with 9 bases fitting TRBD2. This CDR3 has 15 residues. Germline CDR1 reads SGHRS; CDR2 reads YFSETQ. Germline trimming cut 4 bases from V and 2 bases from J; bases unmatched to any gene: 5. The CDR3, as DNA: TGCGCCAGCAGCAAAAGCGGGGGGCCCACAGATACGCAGTATTTT. It codes for CASSKSGGPTDTQYF.

This clone was detected only once. This rearrangement joins TRBV5-1 to TRBJ1-6, with 8 bases that match TRBD1. This CDR3 comprises 19 residues. The trim removed 3 bases at V and 4 bases at J, leaving 15 bases unmatched. The germline V gene has CDR1 SGHRS and CDR2 YFSETQ. The CDR3 DNA is TGCGCCAGCAGCTCGGAGAGGACAGGGCACGGCGTTTATAATTCACCCCTCCACTTT. Its translation is CASSSERTGHGVYNSPLHF. The entire variable domain, with the rest obtained from reference TRBV5-1 and TRBJ1-6, is as follows: KAGVTQTPRYLIKTRGQQVTLSCSPISGHRSVSWYQQTPGQGLQFLFEYFSETQRNKGNFPGRFSGRQFSNSRSEMNVSTLELGDSALYLCASSSERTGHGVYNSPLHFGNGTRLTVT.

This clone was counted only a few times. CDR3 loop: CASSNRGTEAFF. The CDR3 DNA reads TGTGCCAGTAGTAACAGGGGCACTGAAGCTTTCTTT. V is TRBV19 and J is TRBJ1-1; 7 bases align to TRBD1. Germline values: CDR1 LNHDA, CDR2 SQIVND (reference sequence). Trimming at V came to 4 bases and at J to 4 bases, leaving 0 bases not matched to a gene. The CDR3 has 12 amino acids.

The chain couples TRBV5-1 to TRBJ1-1; perhaps TRBD1 as D (6 bases). V lost 4 bases to trimming and J lost 1 base, with 11 bases between them. The CDR3 is 14 amino acids. Germline CDR1 reads SGHRS; CDR2 reads YFSETQ. CDR3 DNA sequence: TGCGCCAGCAGCACATCGACAGGGAACACTGAAGCTTTCTTT. Its translation is CASSTSTGNTEAFF.

V is TRBV2 and J is TRBJ1-1; D unclear. In germline, CDR1 is SNHLY, CDR2 FYNNEI. Trimming pared 0 bases from V and 0 bases from J, leaving 8 bases between. This CDR3 is 15 amino acids long. This CDR3 reads CASSEAPVLNTEAFF. As DNA, the CDR3 is TGTGCCAGCAGTGAAGCCCCAGTTTTGAACACTGAAGCTTTCTTT.

The rearrangement links TRBV25-1 to TRBJ2-1; D gene ambiguous. The CDR3 length is 12 residues. Germline V gene sequence: CDR1 MGHDK, CDR2 SYGVNS. With 5 bases removed from V and 7 bases from J, the gap between germline ends came to 9 bases. The CDR3 here is CASSRVMNEQFF. In DNA form, the CDR3 reads TGTGCCAGCAGTCGGGTTATGAATGAGCAGTTCTTC.

The J gene is TRBJ1-2, the V gene TRBV10-1; 7 bases match TRBD1. Germline CDR1 and CDR2: WNHNN and SYGVQD (reference sequence). Trimming cost V 4 bases and J 4 bases; bases outside gene matches: 12. This CDR3 spans 16 amino acids. The CDR3, as DNA: TGCGCCAGCAGTGGACAGGGCGCCCCTAACTTCTATGGCTACACCTTC. Amino acids: CASSGQGAPNFYGYTF.